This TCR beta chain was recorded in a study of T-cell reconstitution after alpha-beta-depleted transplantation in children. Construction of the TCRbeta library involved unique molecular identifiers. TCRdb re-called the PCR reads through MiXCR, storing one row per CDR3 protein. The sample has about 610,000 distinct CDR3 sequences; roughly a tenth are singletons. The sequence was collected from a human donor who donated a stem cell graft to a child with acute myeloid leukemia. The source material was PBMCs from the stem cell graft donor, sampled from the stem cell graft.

In DNA, the CDR3 is TGTGCCAGCTTCAGGACAGGGGGCAGCGAGCAGTACTTC. The encoded protein is CASFRTGGSEQYF. The chain couples TRBV28 to TRBJ2-7, with 11 bases matching TRBD1. The CDR3 is 13 residues long. Germline assignment: CDR1 MDHEN and CDR2 SYDVKM. Germline trimming cut 8 bases from V and 6 bases from J; bases unmatched to any gene: 6.